The 27 T cell receptor beta chains below were found in one sample sequenced in a study of sequential checkpoint blockade in melanoma. Treatment of the sample: randomized to nivolumab then ipilimumab (arm A) or the reverse (arm B). Assay used: immunoSEQ multiplex PCR; TCRdb lists only in-frame clones, some missing. This sample has approximately 6,300 clones; roughly a quarter occur once, and the top ten carry almost 10%. Sequenced here: tumor tissue (inferred from file names), sampled from a patient given nivolumab and ipilimumab in sequence. Receptor source: a human donor with melanoma.

This clone is a singleton in its sample. The chain couples TRBV19 to TRBJ2-3, with 12 nucleotides matching TRBD2. CDR3 size: 15 residues. Germline V gene data show CDR1 as LNHDA and CDR2 as SQIVND (reference sequence). J was trimmed by 3 bases and V by 3 bases; bases with no gene match: 1. The CDR3 coding sequence is TGTGCCAGTAGTATGCTAGCGGGAGGGACAGATACGCAGTATTTT. It specifies CASSMLAGGTDTQYF.

This clone was counted between two and nine times. The J gene is TRBJ2-3, the V gene TRBV12-5, with D tentatively TRBD2 (5 bases). The CDR3 is made up of 13 amino acids. Germline V gene lookup returns CDR1 LGHNT and CDR2 FRNRAP. The CDR3 coding sequence is TGTGCCAGCTTCCCGGGGTACACAGATACGCAGTATTTT. The encoded protein is CASFPGYTDTQYF. Full variable domain (missing parts from reference TRBV12-5 and TRBJ2-3): DARVTQTPRHKVTEMGQEVTMRCQPILGHNTVFWYRQTMMQGLELLAYFRNRAPLDDSGMPKDRFSAEMPDATLATLKIQPSEPRDSAVYFCASFPGYTDTQYFGPGTRLTVL.

V and J are TRBV28 and TRBJ2-1, with D hard to call. Looked up from germline, CDR1 is MDHEN and CDR2 is SYDVKM. This CDR3 has 14 amino acids. The ends were cut back, 3 bases at V and 0 bases at J, with 6 bases in the middle. The CDR3 DNA is TGTGCCAGCAGTTTGCTCAGCTCCTACAATGAGCAGTTCTTC. This encodes CASSLLSSYNEQFF.

V and J are TRBV6-8 and TRBJ1-1; D might be TRBD1 (5 bases). The CDR3 sequence is 14 residues long. The V end lost 0 bases, the J end lost 1 base, and 6 bases lay between the germline ends. CDR1 is MNHGY, CDR2 SAAAGT, per germline. This chain's CDR3 is CASSYSGTNTEAFF. CDR3 nucleotides: TGTGCCAGCAGTTACTCCGGGACGAACACTGAAGCTTTCTTT.

This clone is medium-sized within its sample. V gene TRBV11-3 combines with J gene TRBJ2-7; a possible D gene is TRBD1 (6 bases). Germline assignment: CDR1 SGHNT and CDR2 YENEEA. Trimming cost V 1 base and J 7 bases, with 14 bases left between them. This CDR3 region has 14 residues. Here the CDR3 DNA reads TGTGCCAGCAGCTTAGGGGGGCACTCCGGAGAGCAGTACTTC. Protein product: CASSLGGHSGEQYF.

This chain connects TRBV6-4 to TRBJ2-7; the D is unclear. CDR3 length: 11 residues. V lost 10 bases and J 5 bases, leaving 12 bases between the germline ends. Germline V gene sequence: CDR1 MRHNA, CDR2 SNTAGT. The CDR3 is CATIGLDEQYF. CDR3 sequence (DNA): TGTGCCACCATCGGCCTCGACGAGCAGTACTTC.

V is TRBV19 and J is TRBJ2-7; perhaps TRBD2 as D (6 bases). CDR1 and CDR2 (germline): LNHDA, SQIVND (reference sequence). V lost 4 bases and J lost 2, with 12 bases in between. The CDR3 length is 14 residues. The CDR3 sequence: CASSRGTFAYEQYF. The CDR3 region has the DNA TGTGCCAGTAGTAGAGGGACTTTTGCCTACGAGCAGTACTTC.

The J gene is TRBJ2-3, the V gene TRBV30; 11 bases align to TRBD1. There are 14 residues in the CDR3. The germline V gene has CDR1 GTSNPN and CDR2 SVGIG (reference sequence). V lost 2 bases, J lost 9 bases, and 7 bases stayed unmatched. The CDR3 DNA reads as TGTGCCTGGAGTCCGGGACAGGGGGTGAGGACGCAGTATTTT. Amino acid sequence: CAWSPGQGVRTQYF.

This clone was recorded a few times. The V gene is TRBV6-8, the J gene TRBJ1-5; possible D gene TRBD1, 5 bases. Germline lookup yields CDR1 MNHGY and CDR2 SAAAGT. V lost 0 bases and J 4 bases, leaving 10 bases between the germline ends. The length of the CDR3 is 15 residues. CDR3 coding DNA: TGTGCCAGCAGTTACTCACAGGCGGGGAATCAGCCCCAGCATTTT. Translated: CASSYSQAGNQPQHF.

The sample holds a few counts of this clone. This chain joins TRBV13 and TRBJ2-5, with D perhaps given as TRBD1 or TRBD2 (6 bases each). This CDR3 comprises 15 residues. Germline values: CDR1 PRHDT, CDR2 FYEKMQ (reference sequence). Trimming left V 1 base short and J 0 bases short, with 9 bases between. The CDR3, as DNA: TGTGCCAGCAGCTTAGAGGGGGGTGACCAAGAGACCCAGTACTTC. It codes for CASSLEGGDQETQYF.

J is TRBJ1-2 and V is TRBV28; 8 bases are a match to TRBD1. This CDR3 is 13 amino acids long. CDR1 is MDHEN, CDR2 SYDVKM, per germline. Unmatched junction bases numbered 5, after V lost 8 bases and J lost 3 bases. The CDR3 region has the DNA TGTGCCAGCGGTCAGGGGGCACACTATGGCTACACCTTC. Translation gives CASGQGAHYGYTF.

The chain couples TRBV28 to TRBJ2-1; no clear D gene. Trimming pared 1 base from V and 0 bases from J, leaving 13 bases between. This CDR3 region has 17 residues. CDR1 MDHEN and CDR2 SYDVKM come from the germline V gene. DNA of the CDR3: TGTGCCAGCAGTTTATATTTTTCCCCGAGCTCCTACAATGAGCAGTTCTTC. It is translated as CASSLYFSPSSYNEQFF. The full variable domain, its missing parts supplied by reference TRBV28 and TRBJ2-1, is DVKVTQSSRYLVKRTGEKVFLECVQDMDHENMFWYRQDPGLGLRLIYFSYDVKMKEKGDIPEGYSVSREKKERFSLILESASTNQTSMYLCASSLYFSPSSYNEQFFGPGTRLTVL.

The chain employs TRBV9 and TRBJ1-5, with 7 bases lining up with TRBD1. CDR1 and CDR2 from the germline V gene are SGDLS and YYNGEE. The CDR3 covers 13 residues. The ends lost 5 bases at V and 5 bases at J; junction bases unmatched: 4. CDR3 residues: CASRTGTHQPQHF. The CDR3 bases are TGTGCCAGCAGGACAGGGACCCATCAGCCCCAGCATTTT.

This clone has a handful of counts. This rearrangement joins TRBV6-8 to TRBJ1-1; 7 bases map to TRBD1. Germline CDR1 MNHGY, CDR2 SAAAGT. CDR3 size: 15 residues. V shed 6 bases, J shed 3 bases, and the junction held 10 bases outside the gene matches. CDR3 sequence reads: CASRLSQTGDTEAFF. The DNA for the CDR3 is TGTGCCAGCAGATTGAGCCAAACAGGGGACACTGAAGCTTTCTTT.

The table lists this clone with a count of one. The chain uses TRBV29-1 and TRBJ2-3; possibly TRBD2 for D (6 bases). Trimming cost V 5 bases and J 1 base, with 7 bases left between them. The CDR3 runs 12 residues. Germline loops: CDR1 SQVTM, CDR2 ANQGSEA. This chain's CDR3 is CSVKRGTDTQYF. CDR3 DNA sequence: TGCAGCGTTAAGCGGGGCACAGATACGCAGTATTTT.

This clone was counted only a few times. The V gene is TRBV6-8, the J gene TRBJ2-7; 14 bases are a match to TRBD2. From germline, CDR1 is MNHGY and CDR2 SAAAGT. V lost 5 bases and J lost 6; bases outside the gene matches: 12. The CDR3 has 17 amino acids. CDR3 nucleotide sequence: TGTGCCAGCAGTGGACGACTAGCGGGAGGGCCTATCGGCGAGCAGTACTTC. Translating gives CASSGRLAGGPIGEQYF.

The chain recombines TRBV6-8 with TRBJ2-7, with D possibly called TRBD1 or TRBD2 (6 bases each). Germline assignment: CDR1 MNHGY and CDR2 SAAAGT. Trimming stripped 11 bases from V and 2 bases from J, with 16 bases between. This CDR3 region has 13 residues. CDR3 residues: CASQGPGAYEQYF. For the CDR3, the DNA is TGTGCCTCCCAGGGGCCGGGGGCCTACGAGCAGTACTTC.

This clone was seen only a few times. V is TRBV19 and J is TRBJ2-1; no definite D call. Germline CDR1 LNHDA, CDR2 SQIVND (reference sequence). V was shortened by 5 bases and J by 5 bases, with 13 bases between the two germline ends. The CDR3 is made up of 14 amino acids. In DNA form, the CDR3 reads TGTGCCAGTAGTTTCACCCTCGGACACAATGAGCAGTTCTTC. Amino acids: CASSFTLGHNEQFF.

The chain couples TRBV28 to TRBJ1-1, with 7 bases identical to TRBD1. Trimming cost V 3 bases and J 3 bases; bases outside gene matches: 16. The CDR3 covers 18 residues. Germline values: CDR1 MDHEN, CDR2 SYDVKM. The CDR3 nucleotides read TGTGCCAGCAGTTTGGCCGACAGGGCCCTTACTCCTCACACTGAAGCTTTCTTT. Translating it yields CASSLADRALTPHTEAFF.

This clone was observed a few times. This chain links TRBV6-8 with TRBJ2-1; 9 nucleotides agree with TRBD2. This CDR3 contains 15 residues. CDR1 and CDR2 (germline): MNHGY, SAAAGT. J was trimmed by 3 bases and V by 8 bases; bases with no gene match: 8. The CDR3 here is CASRAGTSFYNEQFF. CDR3 DNA: TGTGCCAGCCGGGCCGGGACTAGCTTCTACAATGAGCAGTTCTTC.

J is TRBJ1-1 and V is TRBV19; D remains ambiguous. CDR1 is LNHDA, CDR2 SQIVND, per germline (reference sequence). There are 13 residues in the CDR3. With 4 bases removed from V and 5 bases from J, the gap between germline ends came to 11 bases. The CDR3 protein is CASSTNQVTEAFF. DNA for the CDR3: TGTGCCAGTAGTACAAATCAGGTTACTGAAGCTTTCTTT.

The chain carries TRBV19 and TRBJ2-1; 10 nucleotides match TRBD2. V was clipped by 5 bases and J by 8 bases; unmatched bases: 15. This CDR3 region has 17 residues. Looked up from germline, CDR1 is LNHDA and CDR2 is SQIVND (reference sequence). In DNA form, the CDR3 reads TGTGCCAGTAGTCCGCGGACTAGCGGACTACTGACCGATGAGCAGTTCTTC. It specifies CASSPRTSGLLTDEQFF.

This clone qualifies as medium-sized. The chain carries TRBV28 and TRBJ1-2; D gene ambiguous. This CDR3 has 12 amino acids. The germline gives CDR1 MDHEN, CDR2 SYDVKM. Trimming shortened V by 4 bases and J by 5 bases, and 8 bases separated the two germline ends. This chain's CDR3 is CASSSNRYGYTF. DNA of the CDR3: TGTGCCAGCAGTTCAAACCGATATGGCTACACCTTC.

This clone was seen a few times. The CDR3 DNA reads as TGTGCCAGCAGTCGGACGGGTTACAATGAGCAGTTCTTC. Encoded protein: CASSRTGYNEQFF. The chain uses TRBV6-8 and TRBJ2-1; D not certain. This CDR3 has 13 amino acids. Germline assignment: CDR1 MNHGY and CDR2 SAAAGT. The germline V and J ends were trimmed by 5 bases and 4 bases, with 9 bases remaining between them.

This clone was detected a few times. The chain is built from TRBV19 and TRBJ2-5, with D hard to call. The CDR3 spans 13 residues. V gave up 6 bases and J gave up 5 bases, with 13 bases separating them. CDR1 and CDR2 from the germline V gene are LNHDA and SQIVND (reference sequence). For the CDR3, the DNA is TGTGCCAGTAGCTGGTCCTCCGGGGAGACCCAGTACTTC. This sequence encodes CASSWSSGETQYF.

Here the CDR3 DNA reads TGCAGCGCCGAAGGGCGAGCACACACCGGGGAGCTGTTTTTT. It translates to CSAEGRAHTGELFF. The chain couples TRBV29-1 to TRBJ2-2; no clear D gene. The CDR3 spans 14 residues. Trimming shortened V by 7 bases and J by 3 bases, and 15 bases separated the two germline ends. Germline CDR1 SQVTM, CDR2 ANQGSEA.

The gene calls are TRBV10-2 and TRBJ2-1, with D possibly being TRBD2 (5 bases). V gave up 3 bases and J gave up 3 bases, with 6 bases separating them. This CDR3 has 13 residues. CDR1 is WSHSY and CDR2 is SAAADI in the germline V gene. The CDR3 region is CASSESGYNEQFF. For the CDR3, the DNA is TGCGCCAGCAGTGAAAGCGGCTACAATGAGCAGTTCTTC.